This T cell receptor beta chain appears in the sequencing data of a study of blood T cells in healthy people across ages. This clonotype has a count of ten or more. The target antigen is unknown. No fewer than 6 million PBMCs went into each sample. The authors extracted at least 5 micrograms of total RNA per sample. Points from the study as a whole: More naive CD4+ cells and higher diversity were found in long-lived than in aged donors.

The CDR3 is made up of 16 amino acids. The ends lost 5 bases at V and 4 bases at J; junction bases unmatched: 7. CDR1 and CDR2 from the germline V gene are SGHTA and FQGNSA. Primers used in a second PCR of roughly 6 to 12 cycles were a sample-barcoded 5' primer and a J-beta primer mix. Sequencing recovered at least 2.5 million CDR3-containing paired-end reads from each sample. TCRdb re-analysed the 5' RACE reads in MiXCR, keeping a single row per CDR3 protein. The repertoire holds 1.5 million to 2 million distinct CDR3 sequences, with roughly 27% as singletons. V is TRBV7-2 and J is TRBJ2-5; TRBD2 aligns across 13 bases. The TCR originated in a woman aged 30 to 39 in good health. The specimen was blood. The CDR3 loop reads CASSPRLAGGPETQYF. The CDR3 DNA sequence: TGTGCCAGCAGCCCGCGACTAGCGGGAGGACCAGAGACCCAGTACTTC.